One T cell receptor (beta chain) is described in this entry. Its matching antigen is unknown. Germline V gene sequence: CDR1 SGHTA, CDR2 FQGNSA. The CDR3 sequence is 14 residues long. Trimming cost V 3 bases and J 9 bases; bases outside gene matches: 7. The sample originates from a study of Ad26.COV2.S vaccination and SARS-CoV-2 variants. Study-level results: After vaccination, substantial breadth of spike-specific CD8+ and CD4+ responses was reported.

Generated by immunoSEQ multiplex PCR, the TCRdb table keeps only in-frame clones and is missing some. The sample records about 480,000 clones, approximately 88% being singletons. Indicated treatment: around 19 received Ad26.COV2.S at low or high dose, single or two shots; roughly five received placebo; per-sample allocation not given. Day 63 following the first vaccine or placebo injection was when the samples were taken. The clonotype was recovered from a person between 18 and 65 years old who received the Ad26.COV2.S COVID-19 vaccine or a placebo. V usage is TRBV7-2 and J usage is TRBJ2-1, with 8 bases fitting TRBD2. Sample: peripheral blood, taken in a trial of Ad26.COV2.S vaccine versus placebo. The CDR3 region has the DNA TGTGCCAGCAGCTTTCAAGCGGGAGAAGGTGAGCAGTTCTTC. This sequence encodes CASSFQAGEGEQFF.